What follows are 2 T cell receptor beta chains derived from one specimen sequenced in a study of tumor-infiltrating lymphocytes in glioblastoma multiforme. Multiple V-beta primers and a C-beta primer amplified TCRB from RNA. TCRdb analysed the multiplex PCR reads with MiXCR anew, one entry per CDR3 protein. Of roughly 15,000 distinct CDR3 sequences in the sample, roughly 73% were seen once. Sequencing was carried out using brain tumor tissue. These TCRs come from a male donor with glioblastoma.

J is TRBJ2-7 and V is TRBV20-1, with 12 bases aligning to TRBD2. Trimming took 7 bases from V and 4 from J; bases not matched to a gene: 11. The CDR3 covers 15 residues. In germline, CDR1 is DFQATT, CDR2 SNEGSKA (reference sequence). The CDR3 protein is CSVKWLAGGLYEQYF. The CDR3 DNA follows: TGCAGTGTTAAATGGCTAGCGGGAGGGTTGTACGAGCAGTACTTC.

The chain joins TRBV29-1 to TRBJ2-7, with D possibly being TRBD2 (6 bases). Trimming shortened V by 6 bases and J by 3 bases, and 18 bases separated the two germline ends. The CDR3 is 14 residues long. CDR1 is SQVTM and CDR2 is ANQGSEA in the germline V gene. CDR3 amino acids: CSVIPGTSGYEQYF. CDR3 in DNA: TGCAGCGTGATTCCCGGGACTTCGGGCTACGAGCAGTACTTC.